A single sample gave rise to the 24 T cell receptor beta chains below, sequenced in a study of response to subunit inactivated influenza vaccine. MiXCR, applied by TCRdb to the RT-PCR reads, yields one record per CDR3 protein. This table holds 400,000 to 650,000 distinct CDR3 sequences, around 7.7% found once. Here the sequenced sample was PBMCs from blood, taken around 25 months after vaccination. These receptors all stem from a man aged 45-69 years who received an inactivated influenza vaccine.

This clonotype was observed a handful of times. V gene TRBV6-1 combines with J gene TRBJ2-3; D may be TRBD2 (5 bases). V lost 4 bases and J lost 4, with 15 bases in between. This CDR3 region has 15 residues. The germline V gene has CDR1 MNHNS and CDR2 SASEGT. In DNA, the CDR3 is TGTGCCAGCAGTGGTGACTATGAAAACGCAGATACGCAGTATTTT. Translating gives CASSGDYENADTQYF.

This clonotype has a handful of counts. The V and J genes are TRBV4-1 and TRBJ2-7, with 12 bases matching TRBD1. Losses at the gene ends were 0 bases for V and 6 bases for J; bases not matched to a gene: 12. The germline V gene encodes CDR1 MGHRA and CDR2 YSYEKL. There are 18 residues in the CDR3. The CDR3 spells CASSQDLWGGTGGVEQYF. DNA of the CDR3: TGCGCCAGCAGCCAAGATCTTTGGGGCGGGACAGGGGGCGTCGAGCAGTACTTC.

CDR3 region: CAWRIQGGFNYGYTF. In DNA, the CDR3 is TGTGCCTGGAGGATACAGGGGGGATTTAACTATGGCTACACCTTC. This chain joins TRBV30 and TRBJ1-2; 8 bases match TRBD1. With 3 bases clipped from V and 1 base from J, the junction kept 7 bases outside the gene matches. From germline, CDR1 is GTSNPN and CDR2 SVGIG (reference sequence). CDR3 length: 15 residues.

V is TRBV21-1 and J is TRBJ1-1. TRBV21-1 counts as a pseudogene. The CDR3 totals 13 residues. CDR3 amino acids: CASSGPRYTEAFF. The DNA of the CDR3 is TGTGCCAGCAGCGGGCCTAGGTACACTGAAGCTTTCTTT.

The chain carries TRBV19 and TRBJ1-6; no definite D call. Germline loops: CDR1 LNHDA, CDR2 SQIVND (reference sequence). Trimming removed 4 bases at V and 5 bases at J, with 12 bases between. The CDR3 is made up of 15 amino acids. Here the CDR3 DNA reads TGTGCCAGTAGTACCTGGAACAGCGATAATTCACCCCTCCACTTT. Translating it yields CASSTWNSDNSPLHF.

V gene TRBV4-2 combines with J gene TRBJ2-2; D may match TRBD1 or TRBD2 (6 bases each). V was trimmed by 1 base and J by 4 bases, leaving 16 bases between them. The germline V gene encodes CDR1 LGHNA and CDR2 YNFKEQ. This CDR3 is 17 amino acids long. Here the CDR3 DNA reads TGTGCCAGCAGCCAAGTTAAGGGGGGTAGTCGCACCGGGGAGCTGTTTTTT. Protein: CASSQVKGGSRTGELFF.

V is TRBV11-2 and J is TRBJ2-2, with D possibly being TRBD1 (6 bases). CDR1 is SGHAT and CDR2 is FQNNGV in the germline V gene. The V gene lost 5 bases and the J gene lost 14 bases, with 24 bases spanning the gap. The CDR3 spans 15 residues. The CDR3 reads CASSKSGQPAVNLFF. The CDR3 DNA is TGTGCCAGCAGCAAATCCGGACAGCCGGCCGTTAACCTGTTTTTT. Drawing the rest from reference TRBV11-2 and TRBJ2-2, the complete variable domain is EAGVAQSPRYKIIEKRQSVAFWCNPISGHATLYWYQQILGQGPKLLIQFQNNGVVDDSQLPKDRFSAERLKGVDSTLKIQPAKLEDSAVYLCASSKSGQPAVNLFFGEGSRLTVL.

The chain has TRBV20-1 and TRBJ2-1; D is uncertain. Germline V gene lookup returns CDR1 DFQATT and CDR2 SNEGSKA (reference sequence). Trimming stripped 4 bases from V and 0 bases from J, with 10 bases between. The CDR3 contains 14 residues. In DNA, the CDR3 is TGCAGTGCTACCACGCCGAGCTCCTACAATGAGCAGTTCTTC. It translates to CSATTPSSYNEQFF.

This clonotype was counted only a few times. The V and J genes are TRBV7-6 and TRBJ2-3, with TRBD1 matching over 7 bases. V shed 3 bases, J shed 0 bases, and the junction held 6 bases outside the gene matches. CDR3 length: 16 residues. Germline CDR1 is SGHVS and CDR2 is FNYEAQ. As DNA, the CDR3 is TGTGCCAGCAGCTTCACAGGGGCGTCTAGCACAGATACGCAGTATTTT. Its protein is CASSFTGASSTDTQYF.

On this clonotype itself: An end of the junction does not agree with germline; a read error may underlie this. V gene TRBV6-1 combines with J gene TRBJ2-7, with D possibly being TRBD1 (5 bases). The germline CDR1 and CDR2 sequences are MNHNS and SASEGT. This CDR3 is built from 18 residues. The CDR3 loop reads CASREDLGQGDHPYEQYF. In DNA, the CDR3 is TGTGCCAGCAGGGAAGACCTAGGGCAGGGCGACCATCCCTACGAGCAGTACTTC.

This clonotype was seen a handful of times. The V gene is TRBV13, the J gene TRBJ2-3, with 13 bases identical to TRBD2. The CDR3 is 17 residues long. The trim removed 4 bases at V and 5 bases at J, leaving 9 bases unmatched. From germline, CDR1 is PRHDT and CDR2 FYEKMQ (reference sequence). Here the CDR3 DNA reads TGTGCCAGCAGCTCCGCTACTAGCGGGAGGGCCGTAGATACGCAGTATTTT. This translates into CASSSATSGRAVDTQYF.

This clonotype was recorded many times. This sequence joins TRBV7-6 and TRBJ1-6; no reliable D call. Germline assignment: CDR1 SGHVS and CDR2 FNYEAQ. There are 15 residues in the CDR3. The V end was cut by 4 bases, the J end by 0 bases, with 7 bases between. The CDR3 DNA reads TGTGCCAGCAGCTACGGGAGCTCCTATAATTCACCCCTCCACTTT. Protein: CASSYGSSYNSPLHF.

The rearrangement joins TRBV5-1 to TRBJ1-3, with a tentative D call TRBD1 (5 bases). CDR1 and CDR2 from the germline V gene are SGHRS and YFSETQ. The V and J ends lost 0 bases and 4 bases respectively, with 11 bases between them. The CDR3 runs to 15 residues. The CDR3 loop reads CASSLGSGRGNTIYF. DNA for the CDR3: TGCGCCAGCAGCTTGGGCTCGGGACGGGGAAACACCATATATTTT.

The V call is TRBV6-5, the J call TRBJ2-3; D is undetermined. V shed 2 bases and J shed 2 bases, with 8 bases lying between them. The CDR3 is 14 amino acids. Germline loops: CDR1 MNHEY, CDR2 SVGAGI. The CDR3 spells CASSYSYPTDTQYF. DNA for the CDR3: TGTGCCAGCAGTTACAGTTACCCCACAGATACGCAGTATTTT.

In this sample, this clonotype turned up many times. The rearrangement joins TRBV14 to TRBJ1-2; 7 bases align to TRBD1. Trimming cost V 0 bases and J 5 bases; bases outside gene matches: 3. The CDR3 has 14 amino acids. CDR1 and CDR2 (germline): SGHDN, FVKESK. For the CDR3, the DNA is TGTGCCAGCAGCCAAGATCAGGGGGGATATGGCTACACCTTC. Protein product: CASSQDQGGYGYTF.

The chain couples TRBV5-1 to TRBJ2-3; the match to TRBD2 covers 8 bases. The V segment lost 0 bases and the J segment 6 bases; nucleotides outside the gene matches: 3. Germline V gene data show CDR1 as SGHRS and CDR2 as YFSETQ. This CDR3 comprises 14 residues. The CDR3 coding sequence is TGCGCCAGCAGCTTGGTAGCGGGAATGGATACGCAGTATTTT. Amino acid sequence: CASSLVAGMDTQYF.

V is TRBV20-1 and J is TRBJ1-5; maybe TRBD1 (5 bases). The CDR3 is 12 amino acids. Trimming took 5 bases from V and 5 from J, leaving 10 bases between them. The germline V gene has CDR1 DFQATT and CDR2 SNEGSKA (reference sequence). This chain's CDR3 is CSAGGIDQPQHF. The DNA for the CDR3 is TGCAGTGCTGGGGGGATCGATCAGCCCCAGCATTTT.

Comment on this clonotype: A much larger clonotype is one base distant, so this may be a read error. The V and J genes are TRBV7-2 and TRBJ1-4; TRBD1 agrees at 7 bases. Germline CDR1 and CDR2: SGHTA and FQGNSA. The CDR3 loop spans 16 amino acids. The CDR3 region is CACSPRGGPTNEKLFF. The CDR3 DNA reads as TGTGCCTGCAGCCCTAGAGGGGGCCCAACTAATGAAAAACTGTTTTTT.

This clonotype was counted only a few times. This chain links TRBV20-1 with TRBJ2-3; 8 nucleotides match TRBD1. The CDR3 is made up of 17 amino acids. J gave up 1 base and V 0 bases, and 9 bases lay outside the gene matches. From germline, CDR1 is DFQATT and CDR2 SNEGSKA (reference sequence). The CDR3 is CSARDLGTGRGTDTQYF. The CDR3 coding sequence is TGCAGTGCTAGAGATCTGGGGACAGGCAGGGGCACAGATACGCAGTATTTT.

This clonotype was detected a few times. This chain connects TRBV7-2 to TRBJ2-5; D not certain. This CDR3 spans 15 amino acids. The germline V gene has CDR1 SGHTA and CDR2 FQGNSA. V was pared by 0 bases and J by 1 base, with 9 bases between. The CDR3 protein is CASSLAPIFQETQYF. In DNA form, the CDR3 reads TGTGCCAGCAGCTTAGCCCCTATCTTCCAAGAGACCCAGTACTTC.

The chain uses TRBV9 and TRBJ2-3, with 7 bases identical to TRBD2. Unmatched junction bases numbered 9, after V lost 7 bases and J lost 4 bases. The CDR3 has 14 amino acids. CDR1 and CDR2 from the germline V gene are SGDLS and YYNGEE. In DNA, the CDR3 is TGTGCCAGCGGCGGGCTAGCGGCGGCAGATACGCAGTATTTT. Its protein product is CASGGLAAADTQYF.

This clonotype was detected only once. A read error may be the cause here, since a much bigger clone is one base away. The chain combines TRBV24-1 with TRBJ2-2; D perhaps matches TRBD1 (6 bases). Per the germline V gene, CDR1 is KGHDR and CDR2 is SFDVKD. This CDR3 is built from 16 residues. The DNA for the CDR3 is TGTGCCACCGGTGACGGGACACCAAAGGGCACCGGGGAGCTGTTTTTT. Protein: CATGDGTPKGTGELFF.

This chain connects TRBV5-5 to TRBJ2-1; 9 bases are a match to TRBD2. The germline CDR1 and CDR2 sequences are SGHKS and YYEKEE (reference sequence). The CDR3 length is 15 residues. The junction had 8 bases not matched to a gene; V was cut back by 5 bases and J by 5 bases. This chain's CDR3 is CASRRGLAHHNEQFF. Here the CDR3 DNA reads TGTGCCAGCAGGCGAGGACTAGCGCACCACAATGAGCAGTTCTTC. Looking up the rest from reference TRBV5-5 and TRBJ2-1 gives the full variable domain: DAGVTQSPTHLIKTRGQQVTLRCSPISGHKSVSWYQQVLGQGPQFIFQYYEKEERGRGNFPDRFSARQFPNYSSELNVNALLLGDSALYLCASRRGLAHHNEQFFGPGTRLTVL.

This chain joins TRBV7-9 and TRBJ2-3; possibly TRBD2 for D (6 bases). Germline values: CDR1 SEHNR, CDR2 FQNEAQ (reference sequence). The CDR3 spans 16 residues. Trimming removed 4 bases from V and 2 bases from J, with 16 bases in between. The CDR3 sequence is CASSSMWGLATDTQYF. CDR3 in DNA: TGTGCCAGCAGCTCTATGTGGGGACTGGCCACAGATACGCAGTATTTT.